One sample yielded the 27 T cell receptor beta chains listed below, sequenced in a study of blood T cell repertoires in COVID-19. TCRdb keeps only in-frame clones here, not all; method: immunoSEQ multiplex PCR. Of roughly 100,000 clones detected, roughly 87% appear once; the ten largest clones hold around 6.2%. What was sequenced was peripheral blood. These receptor sequences come from a human donor in a cohort sampled during active COVID-19.

The chain is built from TRBV7-6 and TRBJ2-1; tentative D call: TRBD1 (6 bases). CDR3 length: 15 amino acids. Between the trimmed V and J ends, which lost 1 base and 1 base, there was a span of 8 bases. Germline V CDR1 and CDR2: SGHVS, FNYEAQ. CDR3 sequence (DNA): TGTGCCAGCAGCTTAGAGCAGGGGTCCTACAATGAGCAGTTCTTC. This gives the protein CASSLEQGSYNEQFF. The full variable domain, in which reference TRBV7-6 and TRBJ2-1 provide the parts outside the CDR3, is GAGVSQSPRYKVTKRGQDVALRCDPISGHVSLYWYRQALGQGPEFLTYFNYEAQQDKSGLPNDRFSAERPEGSISTLTIQRTEQRDSAMYRCASSLEQGSYNEQFFGPGTRLTVL.

The rearrangement links TRBV18 to TRBJ1-6, with unresolved D. From germline, CDR1 is KGHSH and CDR2 LQKENI. V lost 2 bases to trimming and J lost 0 bases, with 11 bases between them. CDR3 length: 17 residues. In DNA form, the CDR3 reads TGTGCCAGCTCACCATATCCAGGAAACTCCTATAATTCACCCCTCCACTTT. Amino acid sequence: CASSPYPGNSYNSPLHF.

The chain uses TRBV19 and TRBJ1-2, with 7 nucleotides matching TRBD1. The CDR3 length is 15 residues. Losses at the gene ends were 3 bases for V and 2 bases for J; bases not matched to a gene: 6. Germline V gene sequence: CDR1 LNHDA, CDR2 SQIVND (reference sequence). This chain's CDR3 is CASSMDRSANYGYTF. In DNA form, the CDR3 reads TGTGCCAGTAGTATGGACAGGTCGGCGAACTATGGCTACACCTTC. Full variable domain (outside the CDR3, taken from reference TRBV19 and TRBJ1-2): DGGITQSPKYLFRKEGQNVTLSCEQNLNHDAMYWYRQDPGQGLRLIYYSQIVNDFQKGDIAEGYSVSREKKESFPLTVTSAQKNPTAFYLCASSMDRSANYGYTFGSGTRLTVV.

The J gene is TRBJ2-7, the V gene TRBV6-5, with 9 nucleotides matching TRBD1. With V trimmed by 5 bases and J by 6 bases, 8 bases remained unmatched. CDR3 size: 14 residues. Germline loops: CDR1 MNHEY, CDR2 SVGAGI. The CDR3 coding sequence is TGTGCCAGCAGTCCACAACAGGGGGCGGGCGAGCAGTACTTC. It yields the protein CASSPQQGAGEQYF.

The chain recombines TRBV6-4 with TRBJ2-3, with 10 positions matching TRBD2. This CDR3 spans 14 amino acids. The germline gives CDR1 MRHNA, CDR2 SNTAGT. Trimming cost V 5 bases and J 4 bases; bases outside gene matches: 3. This CDR3 is CASSPSGGADTQYF. CDR3 in DNA: TGTGCCAGCAGTCCAAGCGGGGGGGCAGATACGCAGTATTTT.

The V and J genes are TRBV29-1 and TRBJ2-3, with 11 positions matching TRBD2. Unmatched junction bases numbered 14, after V lost 1 base and J lost 11 bases. Germline V gene lookup returns CDR1 SQVTM and CDR2 ANQGSEA. CDR3 length: 16 amino acids. The CDR3 loop is CSVEGVSGGAEGKQYF. Here the CDR3 DNA reads TGCAGCGTTGAAGGCGTTAGCGGGGGGGCCGAGGGTAAGCAGTATTTT.

The CDR3 reads CASSESRGGYTDTQYF. CDR3 DNA sequence: TGTGCCAGCAGTGAGTCGCGGGGGGGATACACAGATACGCAGTATTTT. This chain joins TRBV2 and TRBJ2-3; 9 bases agree with TRBD2. The V gene's germline CDR1 is SNHLY and CDR2 FYNNEI. The CDR3 is 16 residues long. With 3 bases clipped from V and 2 bases from J, the junction kept 6 bases outside the gene matches.

The chain joins TRBV4-2 to TRBJ1-4, with D hard to call. CDR3 length: 14 amino acids. Germline lookup yields CDR1 LGHNA and CDR2 YNFKEQ. The V and J ends lost 4 bases and 0 bases respectively, with 6 bases between them. CDR3 sequence (DNA): TGTGCCAGCAGCCCCGGGACAACTAATGAAAAACTGTTTTTT. Protein: CASSPGTTNEKLFF.

The chain couples TRBV4-2 to TRBJ1-5; D gene uncertain. The germline gives CDR1 LGHNA, CDR2 YNFKEQ. V gave up 2 bases and J gave up 6 bases, with 8 bases separating them. The CDR3 is made up of 13 amino acids. DNA of the CDR3: TGTGCCAGCAGCCAAACTCCTATTCAGCCCCAGCATTTT. Its protein is CASSQTPIQPQHF.

The rearrangement joins TRBV25-1 to TRBJ1-2; no definite D call. The CDR3 runs to 12 residues. In germline, CDR1 is MGHDK, CDR2 SYGVNS. V was trimmed by 5 bases and J by 8 bases, leaving 12 bases between them. The CDR3 protein is CASSSGDLGYTF. Written as DNA, the CDR3 is TGTGCCAGCAGTTCCGGGGATTTGGGCTACACCTTC.

CDR3 region: CASSFFDRVPEAFF. CDR3 bases: TGTGCCAGCAGTTTCTTCGACAGGGTCCCTGAAGCTTTCTTT. This chain connects TRBV27 to TRBJ1-1, with 7 bases fitting TRBD1. Per the germline V gene, CDR1 is MNHEY and CDR2 is SMNVEV (reference sequence). The CDR3 runs 14 residues. The trim removed 3 bases at V and 6 bases at J, leaving 7 bases unmatched.

The chain links TRBV28 to TRBJ1-1, with D possibly matching TRBD1 (5 bases). V was cut by 6 bases and J by 5 bases, with 16 bases left in between. Germline V gene lookup returns CDR1 MDHEN and CDR2 SYDVKM. The CDR3 runs to 14 residues. The CDR3: CASSVRGLMTEAFF. In nucleotides, the CDR3 is TGTGCCAGCAGCGTTAGGGGTTTGATGACTGAAGCTTTCTTT.

The chain employs TRBV10-3 and TRBJ1-5; D is unclear. The CDR3 loop spans 12 amino acids. Per the germline V gene, CDR1 is ENHRY and CDR2 is SYGVKD. V was pared by 0 bases and J by 6 bases, with 3 bases between. CDR3 sequence reads: CAISESSQPQHF. CDR3 coding DNA: TGTGCCATCAGTGAGTCGAGTCAGCCCCAGCATTTT.

This rearrangement joins TRBV28 to TRBJ2-5; TRBD2 is a possible D gene (6 bases). This CDR3 is built from 13 residues. V shed 4 bases and J shed 1 base, with 7 bases lying between them. CDR1 and CDR2 from the germline V gene are MDHEN and SYDVKM. CDR3 residues: CASSYGGQETQYF. The CDR3 DNA follows: TGTGCCAGCAGTTACGGGGGCCAAGAGACCCAGTACTTC.

The J gene is TRBJ1-1, the V gene TRBV3-1 (or the pseudogene TRBV3-2); a weak D match, TRBD1 (6 bases). The CDR3 spans 15 residues. V dropped 8 bases and J dropped 0 bases, with 16 bases sitting between them. Germline CDR1 is LGHDT and CDR2 is YNNKEL (reference sequence). This chain's CDR3 is CASSRTAAMNTEAFF. The CDR3 coding sequence is TGTGCCAGCTCCCGGACAGCTGCTATGAACACTGAAGCTTTCTTT.

The chain employs TRBV2 and TRBJ2-5; 8 positions agree with TRBD1. The V and J ends lost 3 bases and 6 bases, in that order; junction bases with no gene match: 6. This CDR3 region has 14 residues. Germline loops: CDR1 SNHLY, CDR2 FYNNEI. As DNA, the CDR3 is TGTGCCAGCAGTGACCAGGGGGCTGCGAAGACCCAGTACTTC. It yields the protein CASSDQGAAKTQYF.

The V and J genes are TRBV9 and TRBJ2-3; 8 nucleotides agree with TRBD1. The trim removed 4 bases at V and 4 bases at J, leaving 8 bases unmatched. The CDR3 totals 15 residues. CDR1 and CDR2 from the germline V gene are SGDLS and YYNGEE. CDR3 residues: CASSPRTGSADTQYF. Written as DNA, the CDR3 is TGTGCCAGCAGCCCCCGGACAGGGTCAGCAGATACGCAGTATTTT.

The chain has TRBV5-8 and TRBJ2-5; D might be TRBD2 (6 bases). The V end was cut by 0 bases, the J end by 5 bases, with 14 bases between. This CDR3 has 15 residues. Per the germline V gene, CDR1 is SGHTS and CDR2 is YDEGEE. CDR3 amino acids: CASSLGAGTQETQYF. For the CDR3, the DNA is TGTGCCAGCAGCTTGGGGGCGGGGACCCAGGAGACCCAGTACTTC.

The chain employs TRBV5-4 and TRBJ2-5; no definite D call. Germline V lookup: CDR1 SGHNT, CDR2 YYREEE (reference sequence). V was cut by 2 bases and J by 5 bases, with 4 bases left in between. The CDR3 has 11 residues. CDR3 amino acids: CASSFYETQYF. The CDR3 DNA is TGTGCCAGCAGCTTTTATGAGACCCAGTACTTC.

The J gene is TRBJ2-5, the V gene TRBV7-9; 7 positions agree with TRBD1. Trimming at V came to 2 bases and at J to 3 bases, leaving 3 bases not matched to a gene. The length of the CDR3 is 14 residues. In germline, CDR1 is SEHNR, CDR2 FQNEAQ (reference sequence). The CDR3 coding sequence is TGTGCCAGCAGCTTAATAGGGGGCGAAGAGACCCAGTACTTC. Translation: CASSLIGGEETQYF.

J is TRBJ1-6 and V is TRBV19, with TRBD1 identical over 7 bases. Losses at the gene ends were 6 bases for V and 6 bases for J; bases not matched to a gene: 11. The CDR3 has 16 amino acids. CDR1 and CDR2 (germline): LNHDA, SQIVND (reference sequence). Written as DNA, the CDR3 is TGTGCCAGTAGCGCAACGCGACAGGGAGGTAATTCACCCCTCCACTTT. Its translation is CASSATRQGGNSPLHF.

The chain couples TRBV18 to TRBJ1-5; 9 nucleotides align to TRBD1. This CDR3 is 15 amino acids long. The V and J ends lost 6 bases and 4 bases, in that order; junction bases with no gene match: 7. CDR1 and CDR2 (germline): KGHSH, LQKENI. The chain's CDR3 is CASSRTGDRNQPQHF. CDR3 bases: TGTGCCAGCTCCCGGACAGGGGATCGAAATCAGCCCCAGCATTTT.

The chain carries TRBV10-2 and TRBJ2-3, with 8 bases identical to TRBD1. Trimming at V came to 7 bases and at J to 7 bases, leaving 4 bases not matched to a gene. This CDR3 has 12 amino acids. CDR1 is WSHSY and CDR2 is SAAADI in the germline V gene. The CDR3: CASKQGANTQYF. CDR3 sequence (DNA): TGCGCCAGCAAGCAGGGGGCGAATACGCAGTATTTT.

This clone was counted a single time. V gene TRBV6-5 combines with J gene TRBJ2-7; D is possibly TRBD2 (5 bases). The CDR3 sequence is 15 residues long. V gave up 0 bases and J gave up 0 bases, with 9 bases separating them. Germline values: CDR1 MNHEY, CDR2 SVGAGI. The CDR3 sequence is CASSYSSGSSYEQYF. CDR3 DNA: TGTGCCAGCAGTTACTCGTCTGGGAGCTCCTACGAGCAGTACTTC.

The V call is TRBV24-1, the J call TRBJ2-7; 7 bases line up with TRBD1. CDR1 KGHDR and CDR2 SFDVKD come from the germline V gene. The CDR3 has 15 amino acids. V was pared by 7 bases and J by 2 bases, with 10 bases of the junction left unmatched. Written as DNA, the CDR3 is TGTGCCACCAGCCAGGGACAGTACCTTACCTACGAGCAGTACTTC. As protein: CATSQGQYLTYEQYF.

This chain uses TRBV29-1 with TRBJ2-6, with TRBD2 identical over 8 bases. Germline V gives CDR1 SQVTM, CDR2 ANQGSEA. V lost 7 bases and J lost 2; bases outside the gene matches: 13. The CDR3 has 17 residues. CDR3 loop: CSAGGPGGLAGANVLTF. The CDR3 nucleotides read TGCAGCGCCGGAGGGCCGGGGGGGCTGGCTGGGGCCAACGTCCTGACTTTC.

The V and J genes are TRBV7-3 and TRBJ2-6; unclear D gene. Germline values: CDR1 SGHTA, CDR2 FQGTGA. The CDR3 is 14 residues long. With 5 bases removed from V and 6 bases from J, the gap between germline ends came to 11 bases. The CDR3 loop reads CASSRPEEANVLTF. CDR3 bases: TGTGCCAGCAGCCGGCCCGAGGAGGCCAACGTCCTGACTTTC.